Listed here are 18 T cell receptor beta chains from one sample, sequenced in a study of vaccination effects on CD4 cells after COVID-19. Measured with immunoSEQ multiplex PCR; TCRdb has only the in-frame clones, and not every one. The sample records about 65,000 clones, around 76% being singletons. No antigen is known for these receptors. Sequencing in the ViraFEST assay came after antigen-specific CD4+ T cells had been expanded with viral peptide pools, which were used to stimulate PBMC. Following a roughly eleven-day culture, CD4+ T cells were purified. Absence of prior SARS-CoV-2 infection characterized the vaccine recipients, who showed negative nucleocapsid antibodies. The sample here was CD4+ T cells from PBMCs cultured with HCoV-NL63 spike peptides, taken before COVID-19 vaccination. These receptor sequences come from a human donor who received a COVID-19 vaccine.

The chain recombines TRBV9 with TRBJ2-5; 11 nucleotides match TRBD2. Trimming took 4 bases from V and 4 from J; bases not matched to a gene: 15. This CDR3 has 18 amino acids. The V gene's germline CDR1 is SGDLS and CDR2 YYNGEE. Here the CDR3 reads CASSPRASGGPGGETQYF. The CDR3 DNA reads as TGTGCCAGCAGCCCAAGGGCTAGCGGGGGGCCGGGGGGAGAGACCCAGTACTTC.

The chain recombines TRBV5-1 with TRBJ1-1; 8 bases align to TRBD1. The germline gives CDR1 SGHRS, CDR2 YFSETQ. Germline trimming cut 4 bases from V and 3 bases from J; bases unmatched to any gene: 2. The CDR3 loop spans 13 amino acids. CDR3 amino acids: CASSTTGDTEAFF. The CDR3 DNA sequence: TGCGCCAGCAGCACGACAGGGGACACTGAAGCTTTCTTT.

In DNA form, the CDR3 reads TGCGCCAGCAGCCCCGAAGGGGGAGCTAACTATGGCTACACCTTC. Its translation is CASSPEGGANYGYTF. The J gene is TRBJ1-2, the V gene TRBV4-3; weak D call: TRBD1 (6 bases). This CDR3 is built from 15 residues. Germline V gene data show CDR1 as LGHNA and CDR2 as YSLEER. Trimming cost V 4 bases and J 0 bases, with 12 bases left between them.

This sequence joins TRBV18 and TRBJ2-3; TRBD2 agrees at 9 bases. Germline CDR1 KGHSH, CDR2 LQKENI. V lost 1 base and J lost 5; bases outside the gene matches: 10. The CDR3 extends over 17 amino acids. In DNA form, the CDR3 reads TGTGCCAGCTCACCACGAGGAGGCGGGGGGGCCGTAGATACGCAGTATTTT. Amino acid sequence: CASSPRGGGGAVDTQYF.

The rearrangement links TRBV7-8 to TRBJ2-7; 11 bases agree with TRBD1. This CDR3 is built from 16 residues. The ends lost 1 base at V and 2 bases at J; junction bases unmatched: 4. The germline gives CDR1 SGHVS, CDR2 FQNEAQ. As DNA, the CDR3 is TGTGCCAGCAGCTTAGGAACGGGACAGGGGGCCTACGAGCAGTACGTC. Its translation is CASSLGTGQGAYEQYV.

The V and J genes are TRBV9 and TRBJ1-6; D may be TRBD1 (5 bases). Trimming left V 0 bases short and J 10 bases short, with 11 bases between. This CDR3 region has 14 residues. Looked up from germline, CDR1 is SGDLS and CDR2 is YYNGEE. The CDR3, as DNA: TGTGCCAGCAGCGTAGACCAGGGAAGATCACCCCTCCACTTT. Translating gives CASSVDQGRSPLHF.

This rearrangement joins TRBV6-6 to TRBJ2-1; 7 bases are a match to TRBD2. This CDR3 region has 15 residues. V was clipped by 8 bases and J by 0 bases; unmatched bases: 7. The V gene's germline CDR1 is MNHNY and CDR2 SVGAGI (reference sequence). The CDR3 DNA sequence: TGTGCCAGCCTCCCGCGGGGGAGCTCCTACAATGAGCAGTTCTTC. It encodes CASLPRGSSYNEQFF.

A few counts support this clone. This chain links TRBV6-2 or TRBV6-3 with TRBJ2-3; 7 nucleotides align to TRBD2. Germline trimming cut 2 bases from V and 6 bases from J; bases unmatched to any gene: 17. Germline loops: CDR1 MNHEY, CDR2 SVGEGT. The CDR3 sequence is 18 residues long. CDR3 sequence reads: CASSYGRQRAGRVDTQYF. The CDR3 nucleotides are TGTGCCAGCAGTTACGGACGACAAAGAGCGGGGAGGGTGGATACGCAGTATTTT.

This clone was seen a handful of times. The rearrangement uses TRBV19 and TRBJ1-5; tentatively, D is TRBD1 (5 bases). Germline V CDR1 and CDR2: LNHDA, SQIVND (reference sequence). The CDR3 totals 14 residues. Trimming cost V 5 bases and J 6 bases, with 14 bases left between them. CDR3 DNA sequence: TGTGCCAGTAGTCCAGGGCGGCAATTTCAGCCCCAGCATTTT. Its translation is CASSPGRQFQPQHF.

The genes are TRBV5-1 and TRBJ1-5; possibly TRBD1 for D (5 bases). Germline CDR1 reads SGHRS; CDR2 reads YFSETQ. Trimming removed 0 bases from V and 0 bases from J, with 10 bases in between. This CDR3 region has 16 residues. The CDR3 protein is CASSLAGPNSNQPQHF. Written as DNA, the CDR3 is TGCGCCAGCAGCTTGGCGGGGCCTAATAGCAATCAGCCCCAGCATTTT.

The V and J genes are TRBV19 and TRBJ2-6; D gene unclear. The germline CDR1 and CDR2 sequences are LNHDA and SQIVND (reference sequence). The CDR3 is 16 amino acids. V was pared by 7 bases and J by 8 bases, with 21 bases between. DNA of the CDR3: TGTGCCAGTACCGACGGACGGCATACGTGGTCCAACGTCCTGACTTTC. This sequence encodes CASTDGRHTWSNVLTF. The complete variable domain, with remaining parts taken from reference TRBV19 and TRBJ2-6, reads DGGITQSPKYLFRKEGQNVTLSCEQNLNHDAMYWYRQDPGQGLRLIYYSQIVNDFQKGDIAEGYSVSREKKESFPLTVTSAQKNPTAFYLCASTDGRHTWSNVLTFGAGSRLTVL.

In this sample, this clone turned up a few times. This rearrangement joins TRBV9 to TRBJ1-5; TRBD1 might be the D (5 bases). Per germline, CDR1 SGDLS and CDR2 YYNGEE. V was cut by 0 bases and J by 5 bases, with 6 bases left in between. This CDR3 contains 13 residues. CDR3 loop: CASSVEGYQPQHF. In DNA form, the CDR3 reads TGTGCCAGCAGCGTAGAGGGGTATCAGCCCCAGCATTTT.

This sequence joins TRBV10-2 and TRBJ1-1, with D possibly being TRBD1 (6 bases). This CDR3 has 13 amino acids. CDR1 and CDR2 (germline): WSHSY, SAAADI. V lost 7 bases to trimming and J lost 3 bases, with 12 bases between them. The CDR3 region has the DNA TGCGCCAGCAAGGCAGGGGACGACACTGAAGCTTTCTTT. Protein product: CASKAGDDTEAFF.

There are a few counts of this clone. The chain employs TRBV4-1 and TRBJ1-1; a weak D match, TRBD1 (6 bases). The germline CDR1 and CDR2 sequences are MGHRA and YSYEKL. Trimming pared 4 bases from V and 4 bases from J, leaving 13 bases between. This CDR3 contains 14 residues. CDR3 nucleotides: TGCGCCAGCAGCCGAGTAACAGGGAGCACTGAAGCTTTCTTT. Translation: CASSRVTGSTEAFF.

This clone was found once. The chain has TRBV5-1 and TRBJ1-2; 9 bases are shared with TRBD1. Germline lookup yields CDR1 SGHRS and CDR2 YFSETQ. The CDR3 has 15 amino acids. J gave up 2 bases and V 5 bases, and 7 bases lay outside the gene matches. CDR3 residues: CASSTGQGGNYGYTF. DNA for the CDR3: TGCGCCAGCAGTACGGGACAGGGAGGGAACTATGGCTACACCTTC.

This chain links TRBV3-1 (or the pseudogene TRBV3-2) with TRBJ2-1; the D gene is possibly TRBD1 (5 bases). The germline V and J ends were trimmed by 1 base and 2 bases, with 9 bases remaining between them. The length of the CDR3 is 15 residues. Germline CDR1 LGHDT, CDR2 YNNKEL (reference sequence). CDR3 DNA sequence: TGTGCCAGCAGCCAAGTGCAGGGCCCCTACAATGAGCAGTTCTTC. The encoded protein is CASSQVQGPYNEQFF.

The V and J genes are TRBV6-5 and TRBJ2-1, with TRBD2 matching over 12 bases. CDR1 and CDR2 (germline): MNHEY, SVGAGI. The CDR3 spans 14 residues. The V and J ends lost 5 bases and 7 bases, in that order; junction bases with no gene match: 3. The CDR3 reads CASSLAGGTNEQFF. CDR3 coding DNA: TGTGCCAGCAGTCTAGCGGGGGGGACGAATGAGCAGTTCTTC.

The sample holds one count of this clone. The gene calls are TRBV7-2 and TRBJ1-1, with unresolved D. The V gene lost 5 bases and the J gene lost 1 base, with 5 bases spanning the gap. This CDR3 has 12 amino acids. Germline assignment: CDR1 SGHTA and CDR2 FQGNSA. The CDR3 region is CASSPSNTEAFF. The CDR3 DNA follows: TGTGCCAGCAGCCCCTCGAACACTGAAGCTTTCTTT. Using reference TRBV7-2 and TRBJ1-1 for the parts outside the CDR3, the full variable domain is GAGVSQSPSNKVTEKGKDVELRCDPISGHTALYWYRQSLGQGLEFLIYFQGNSAPDKSGLPSDRFSAERTGGSVSTLTIQRTQQEDSAVYLCASSPSNTEAFFGQGTRLTVV.